This record looks at one T cell receptor beta chain sequence and its context. This sample was included in a study of T cell responses to AZD1222 COVID-19 vaccine. Sequencing used immunoSEQ multiplex PCR; TCRdb keeps in-frame clones, though not all of them. Altogether fewer than 110,000 clones are present, approximately 90% being singletons, with the ten largest covering 1.3%. CDR1 LGHDT and CDR2 YNNKEL come from the germline V gene (reference sequence). The ends were cut back, 4 bases at V and 1 base at J, with 13 bases in the middle. The CDR3 totals 15 residues. The sample in question was peripheral blood, obtained on day 0 of AZD1222 vaccination. The source of this sequence is an adult in good health. The chain is built from TRBV3-1 (or the pseudogene TRBV3-2) and TRBJ1-1; no clear D gene. The CDR3 spells CASSPSPKPNTEAFF. The DNA of the CDR3 is TGTGCCAGCAGCCCGAGCCCGAAGCCGAACACTGAAGCTTTCTTT.